Listed below are T cell receptor beta chains from one sample, sequenced in a study of T cell responses to AZD1222 COVID-19 vaccine. TCRdb's copy holds only in-frame clones and misses some; the assay was immunoSEQ multiplex PCR. The sample has tens of thousands of clones, 83% seen once; the top ten hold approximately 1.3%. Here the sequenced sample was peripheral blood, taken 28 days after the second AZD1222 dose. The receptors derive from an adult who received the AZD1222 COVID-19 vaccine. The CDR3 runs from the conserved cysteine through the conserved F or W. Fields, in order: CDR3 length, V gene, J gene, CDR3 protein.

len: 14
v_gene: TRBV5-4
j_gene: TRBJ1-6
CDR3aa: CASSRQGIGSPLHF

len: 13
v_gene: TRBV6-1
j_gene: TRBJ2-7
CDR3aa: CASSEAGRSEQYF

len: 20
v_gene: TRBV5-1
j_gene: TRBJ2-7
CDR3aa: CASSLAPTSGSSQISYEQYF

len: 19
v_gene: TRBV7-2
j_gene: TRBJ1-4
CDR3aa: CASSLEYGFFGRLNEKLFF

len: 13
v_gene: TRBV4-1
j_gene: TRBJ1-1
CDR3aa: CASSQGPNTEAFF

len: 16
v_gene: TRBV18
j_gene: TRBJ1-2
CDR3aa: CASSPGRGQANYGYTF

len: 16
v_gene: TRBV4-2
j_gene: TRBJ1-2
CDR3aa: CASSQSQGQGDYGYTF

len: 13
v_gene: TRBV7-2
j_gene: TRBJ2-5
CDR3aa: CASSKNLKETQYF

len: 17
v_gene: TRBV19
j_gene: TRBJ2-2
CDR3aa: CASSVNRDRGLTGELFF

len: 14
v_gene: TRBV14
j_gene: TRBJ2-1
CDR3aa: CASSQGSVYNEQFF

len: 13
v_gene: TRBV12-3/TRBV12-4
j_gene: TRBJ2-7
CDR3aa: CASSQRNHYEQYF